These T cell receptor beta chains were read from a single sample in a study of blood T cells in healthy people across ages. TCRdb recomputed calls from the 5' RACE reads with MiXCR, one row per CDR3 protein. The sample shows around 400,000 distinct CDR3 sequences, roughly half of them seen only once. The specimen was blood. The receptors originated from a man aged 60 to 75 in good health. Each CDR3 is given without its conserved first and last residue. Each record gives: V gene, CDR3 length, clone size, D gene, J gene, CDR3 protein. A D gene is named only where the DNA matches it firmly. For some rows the clone size is stated as once, few or many, or as a class when expanded; others skip it.

v_call: TRBV20-1
cdr3_length: 12
clone_size: NA
d_call: NA
j_call: TRBJ2-7
cdr3_aa: SATAPPGHYEQY

v_call: TRBV6-6
cdr3_length: 12
clone_size: NA
d_call: NA
j_call: TRBJ1-2
cdr3_aa: ASSYEGINYGYT

v_call: TRBV4-3
cdr3_length: 14
clone_size: NA
d_call: NA
j_call: TRBJ1-1
cdr3_aa: ASSQDPGVGDTEAF

v_call: TRBV15
cdr3_length: 10
clone_size: NA
d_call: NA
j_call: TRBJ1-2
cdr3_aa: ATGRTTGGYT

v_call: TRBV4-2
cdr3_length: 14
clone_size: few
d_call: TRBD1
j_call: TRBJ2-1
cdr3_aa: ASSQVRDRVYNEQF

v_call: TRBV6-5
cdr3_length: 10
clone_size: few
d_call: NA
j_call: TRBJ1-2
cdr3_aa: ATRQTNYGYT

v_call: TRBV21-1
cdr3_length: 13
clone_size: NA
d_call: NA
j_call: TRBJ2-3
cdr3_aa: ASSKVGKSPDTQY

v_call: TRBV14
cdr3_length: 13
clone_size: NA
d_call: TRBD2
j_call: NA
cdr3_aa: ASSQVSGRAYEQY

v_call: TRBV3-1
cdr3_length: 12
clone_size: many
d_call: NA
j_call: TRBJ2-7
cdr3_aa: ASSLSGDSYEQY

v_call: TRBV29-1
cdr3_length: 10
clone_size: NA
d_call: NA
j_call: TRBJ2-2
cdr3_aa: SGTPGAGELF

v_call: TRBV7-2
cdr3_length: 14
clone_size: NA
d_call: NA
j_call: TRBJ1-1
cdr3_aa: ASSVSLGATGTEAF

v_call: TRBV5-6
cdr3_length: 12
clone_size: few
d_call: TRBD1
j_call: TRBJ2-3
cdr3_aa: ASSRQGGGDTQY

v_call: TRBV5-6
cdr3_length: 13
clone_size: many
d_call: TRBD1
j_call: TRBJ2-4
cdr3_aa: ASTSFRQGVNIQY

v_call: TRBV7-2
cdr3_length: 11
clone_size: NA
d_call: NA
j_call: TRBJ1-2
cdr3_aa: ASSLAHRTGYT

v_call: TRBV7-9
cdr3_length: 12
clone_size: NA
d_call: NA
j_call: TRBJ1-6
cdr3_aa: ASSLGTDNSPLH

v_call: TRBV20-1
cdr3_length: 10
clone_size: once
d_call: NA
j_call: TRBJ1-1
cdr3_aa: SAPRTNTEAF

v_call: TRBV5-1
cdr3_length: 13
clone_size: NA
d_call: NA
j_call: NA
cdr3_aa: ASSQSGTGTYEQY

v_call: TRBV7-2
cdr3_length: 11
clone_size: NA
d_call: NA
j_call: TRBJ2-1
cdr3_aa: ASSLVIDNEQF

v_call: TRBV20-1
cdr3_length: 14
clone_size: few
d_call: NA
j_call: TRBJ2-6
cdr3_aa: SARYQGHSGANVLT

v_call: TRBV6-6
cdr3_length: 11
clone_size: NA
d_call: NA
j_call: TRBJ1-2
cdr3_aa: ASSGIHRDGYT

v_call: TRBV29-1
cdr3_length: 11
clone_size: NA
d_call: TRBD1
j_call: TRBJ2-7
cdr3_aa: SVRQGAGYEQY

v_call: TRBV28
cdr3_length: 14
clone_size: few
d_call: NA
j_call: TRBJ1-4
cdr3_aa: ASSPTGWATNEKLF

v_call: TRBV6-2/TRBV6-3
cdr3_length: 10
clone_size: NA
d_call: NA
j_call: TRBJ2-5
cdr3_aa: ASRGTYETQY

v_call: TRBV20-1
cdr3_length: 12
clone_size: NA
d_call: TRBD1
j_call: TRBJ1-2
cdr3_aa: SASRRQGAGGYT

v_call: TRBV20-1
cdr3_length: 11
clone_size: NA
d_call: NA
j_call: TRBJ1-2
cdr3_aa: SARANRAEGYT

v_call: TRBV20-1
cdr3_length: 11
clone_size: NA
d_call: TRBD2
j_call: NA
cdr3_aa: SASGLAFHEQY

v_call: TRBV6-2/TRBV6-3
cdr3_length: 13
clone_size: NA
d_call: TRBD1
j_call: TRBJ2-1
cdr3_aa: ASSSQGARAREQF

v_call: TRBV14
cdr3_length: 10
clone_size: few
d_call: NA
j_call: TRBJ2-1
cdr3_aa: ASSLSTAEQF

v_call: TRBV11-2
cdr3_length: 12
clone_size: NA
d_call: NA
j_call: TRBJ1-4
cdr3_aa: ASSLQGFNEKLF

v_call: TRBV29-1
cdr3_length: 9
clone_size: NA
d_call: NA
j_call: TRBJ2-7
cdr3_aa: SVGDGYEQY

v_call: TRBV20-1
cdr3_length: 12
clone_size: NA
d_call: TRBD1
j_call: TRBJ1-6
cdr3_aa: SAAKTGANSPLH

v_call: TRBV7-3
cdr3_length: 13
clone_size: NA
d_call: NA
j_call: NA
cdr3_aa: ASSPIGLDSYEQY

v_call: TRBV29-1
cdr3_length: 12
clone_size: NA
d_call: NA
j_call: TRBJ2-3
cdr3_aa: SVAEGLSTDTQY

v_call: TRBV27
cdr3_length: 12
clone_size: NA
d_call: NA
j_call: TRBJ1-5
cdr3_aa: ASSLWGEGQPQH

v_call: TRBV11-1
cdr3_length: 13
clone_size: many
d_call: NA
j_call: TRBJ2-7
cdr3_aa: ASSLFEGSLNEQY

v_call: TRBV9
cdr3_length: 11
clone_size: NA
d_call: NA
j_call: TRBJ2-5
cdr3_aa: ASSVQALGEQY

v_call: TRBV25-1
cdr3_length: 9
clone_size: NA
d_call: NA
j_call: TRBJ2-1
cdr3_aa: ASSPGYEQF

v_call: TRBV20-1
cdr3_length: 12
clone_size: NA
d_call: TRBD1
j_call: TRBJ1-2
cdr3_aa: SARDVGTGYGYT

v_call: TRBV4-3
cdr3_length: 13
clone_size: NA
d_call: NA
j_call: TRBJ1-4
cdr3_aa: ASSQNLATNEKLF

v_call: TRBV5-1
cdr3_length: 12
clone_size: NA
d_call: NA
j_call: TRBJ2-7
cdr3_aa: ASSSDRNLYEQY

v_call: TRBV29-1
cdr3_length: 11
clone_size: NA
d_call: NA
j_call: TRBJ2-2
cdr3_aa: STGPANTGELF

v_call: TRBV2
cdr3_length: 11
clone_size: NA
d_call: NA
j_call: NA
cdr3_aa: ASSPSPYNEQY

v_call: TRBV30
cdr3_length: 12
clone_size: once
d_call: TRBD2
j_call: TRBJ2-1
cdr3_aa: AWSALAGGNEQF

v_call: TRBV29-1
cdr3_length: 12
clone_size: NA
d_call: NA
j_call: TRBJ2-3
cdr3_aa: SVEARGPTDTQY

v_call: TRBV28
cdr3_length: 9
clone_size: few
d_call: NA
j_call: TRBJ1-2
cdr3_aa: ASSADYGYT

v_call: TRBV11-2
cdr3_length: 12
clone_size: NA
d_call: TRBD2
j_call: TRBJ2-1
cdr3_aa: ASSLGLARDEQF

v_call: TRBV28
cdr3_length: 10
clone_size: NA
d_call: NA
j_call: TRBJ1-5
cdr3_aa: ATRATNQPQH

v_call: TRBV20-1
cdr3_length: 13
clone_size: NA
d_call: TRBD1
j_call: TRBJ2-5
cdr3_aa: SAPSGGASGETQY

v_call: TRBV12-3/TRBV12-4
cdr3_length: 14
clone_size: NA
d_call: NA
j_call: TRBJ2-3
cdr3_aa: ASSFAGSPSTDTQY

v_call: TRBV6-2/TRBV6-3
cdr3_length: 13
clone_size: NA
d_call: NA
j_call: TRBJ1-2
cdr3_aa: ASSYGQATHYGYT

v_call: TRBV20-1
cdr3_length: 13
clone_size: once
d_call: TRBD2
j_call: TRBJ2-3
cdr3_aa: SARDGTSGKYTQY

v_call: TRBV7-2
cdr3_length: 13
clone_size: few
d_call: TRBD2
j_call: TRBJ2-7
cdr3_aa: ASSVGGLFLYEQY